This TCR beta chain was identified in a study of shared clonotypes between healthy human individuals. Trimming pared 3 bases from V and 3 bases from J, leaving 17 bases between. Germline V CDR1 and CDR2: KGHSH, LQKENI. The CDR3 runs to 16 residues. Study-level results: The study found lower generation probabilities in non-shared clonotypes than in those shared by all four donors. Read depth was anticipated to influence clonotype sharing among donors.

Of note for this clone: No antigen is known for it.

Sequencing was performed with immunoSEQ multiplex PCR; in TCRdb, only in-frame clones are kept and a portion is missing. This table holds approximately 2.1 million clones, over 90% found once. The genes are TRBV18 and TRBJ1-2; D might be TRBD1 (5 bases). What was sequenced was naive CD4+ T cells from PBMCs. Subset defined: CD45RA+ positively selected. This receptor was taken from a man younger than 35 in good health. Some clones in this sample may be carry-over from other donors' samples. The CDR3: CASSPAGSGTDYGYTF. The CDR3 DNA reads TGTGCCAGCTCACCTGCAGGGTCAGGCACAGACTATGGCTACACCTTC.